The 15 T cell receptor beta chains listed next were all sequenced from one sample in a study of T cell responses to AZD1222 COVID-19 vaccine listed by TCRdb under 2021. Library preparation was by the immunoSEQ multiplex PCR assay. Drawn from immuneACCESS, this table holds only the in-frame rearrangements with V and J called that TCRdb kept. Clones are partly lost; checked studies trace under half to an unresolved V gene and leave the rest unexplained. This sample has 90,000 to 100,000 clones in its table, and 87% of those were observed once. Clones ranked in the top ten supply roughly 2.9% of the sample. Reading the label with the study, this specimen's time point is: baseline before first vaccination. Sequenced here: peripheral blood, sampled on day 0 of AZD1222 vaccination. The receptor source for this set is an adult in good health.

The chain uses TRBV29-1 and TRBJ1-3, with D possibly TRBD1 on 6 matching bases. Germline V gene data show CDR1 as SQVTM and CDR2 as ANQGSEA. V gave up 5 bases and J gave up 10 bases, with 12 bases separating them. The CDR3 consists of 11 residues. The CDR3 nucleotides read TGCAGCGTTCGGGGGGCTCAGACCATATATTTT. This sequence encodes CSVRGAQTIYF.

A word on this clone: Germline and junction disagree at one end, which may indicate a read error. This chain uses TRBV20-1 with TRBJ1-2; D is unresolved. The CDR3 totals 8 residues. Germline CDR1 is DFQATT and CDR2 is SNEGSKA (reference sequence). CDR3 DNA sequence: TGCAGTGCGACTCGGCATGCCTTC. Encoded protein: CSATRHAF.

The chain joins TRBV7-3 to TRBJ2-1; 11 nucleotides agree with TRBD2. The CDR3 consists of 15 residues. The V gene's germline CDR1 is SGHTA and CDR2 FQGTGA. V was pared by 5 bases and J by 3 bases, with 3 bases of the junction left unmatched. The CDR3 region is CASSTGTSGYNEQFF. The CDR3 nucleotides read TGTGCCAGCAGCACCGGGACTAGCGGCTACAATGAGCAGTTCTTC.

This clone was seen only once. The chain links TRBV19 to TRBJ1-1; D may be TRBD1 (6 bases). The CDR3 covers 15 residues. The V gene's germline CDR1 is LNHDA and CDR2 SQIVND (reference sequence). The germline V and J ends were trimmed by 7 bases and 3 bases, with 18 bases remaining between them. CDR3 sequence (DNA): TGTGCCAGTAACCCGACAGGTGGCGGGGACACTGAAGCTTTCTTT. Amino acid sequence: CASNPTGGGDTEAFF.

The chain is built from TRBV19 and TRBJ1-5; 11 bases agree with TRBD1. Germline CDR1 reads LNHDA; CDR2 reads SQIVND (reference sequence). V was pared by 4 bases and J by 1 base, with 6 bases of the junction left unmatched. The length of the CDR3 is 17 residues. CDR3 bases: TGTGCCAGTAGTAACCGGGGGACAGGGGGGAGCAATCAGCCCCAGCATTTT. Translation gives CASSNRGTGGSNQPQHF. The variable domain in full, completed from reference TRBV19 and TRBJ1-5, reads DGGITQSPKYLFRKEGQNVTLSCEQNLNHDAMYWYRQDPGQGLRLIYYSQIVNDFQKGDIAEGYSVSREKKESFPLTVTSAQKNPTAFYLCASSNRGTGGSNQPQHFGDGTRLSIL.

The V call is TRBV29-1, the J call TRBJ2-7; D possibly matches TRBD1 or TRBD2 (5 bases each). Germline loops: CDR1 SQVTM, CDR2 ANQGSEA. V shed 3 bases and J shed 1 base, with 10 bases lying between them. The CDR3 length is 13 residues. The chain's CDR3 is CSVDSEGSYEQYF. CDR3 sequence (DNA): TGCAGCGTTGACAGTGAGGGGTCCTACGAGCAGTACTTC.

CDR3 DNA sequence: TGCGCCAGCAGCCAAGACTGGACAGTCGGCTACACCTTC. Amino acid sequence: CASSQDWTVGYTF. The rearrangement links TRBV4-1 to TRBJ1-2; possibly TRBD1 for D (6 bases). CDR3 length: 13 amino acids. The germline gives CDR1 MGHRA, CDR2 YSYEKL. V lost 0 bases and J 8 bases, leaving 10 bases between the germline ends.

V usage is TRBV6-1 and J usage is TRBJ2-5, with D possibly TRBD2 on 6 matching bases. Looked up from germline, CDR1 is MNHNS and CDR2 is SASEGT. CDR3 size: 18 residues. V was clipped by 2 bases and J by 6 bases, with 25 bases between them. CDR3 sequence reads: CASSEYPSGVGSVKTQYF. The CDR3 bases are TGTGCCAGCAGTGAATACCCATCGGGGGTCGGTTCAGTAAAGACCCAGTACTTC.

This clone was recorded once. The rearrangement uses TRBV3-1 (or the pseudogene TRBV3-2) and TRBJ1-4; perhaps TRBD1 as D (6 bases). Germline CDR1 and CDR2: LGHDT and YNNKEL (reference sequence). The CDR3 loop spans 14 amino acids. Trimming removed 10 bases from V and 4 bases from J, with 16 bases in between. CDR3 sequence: CATPRGGDNEKLFF. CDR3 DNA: TGTGCCACCCCTAGGGGGGGAGATAATGAAAAACTGTTTTTT.

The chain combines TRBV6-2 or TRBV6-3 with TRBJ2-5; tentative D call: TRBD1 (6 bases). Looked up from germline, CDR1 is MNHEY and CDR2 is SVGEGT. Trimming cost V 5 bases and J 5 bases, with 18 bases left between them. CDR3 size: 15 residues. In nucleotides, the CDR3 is TGTGCCAGCAGTCCCAACACGGTGGGGGCCGAGACCCAGTACTTC. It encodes CASSPNTVGAETQYF.

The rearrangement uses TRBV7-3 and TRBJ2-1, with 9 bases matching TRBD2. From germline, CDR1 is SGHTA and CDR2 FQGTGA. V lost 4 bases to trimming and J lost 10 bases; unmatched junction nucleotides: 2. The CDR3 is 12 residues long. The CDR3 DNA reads TGTGCCAGCAGCTCTAGCGGGACCGAGCAGTTCTTC. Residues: CASSSSGTEQFF.

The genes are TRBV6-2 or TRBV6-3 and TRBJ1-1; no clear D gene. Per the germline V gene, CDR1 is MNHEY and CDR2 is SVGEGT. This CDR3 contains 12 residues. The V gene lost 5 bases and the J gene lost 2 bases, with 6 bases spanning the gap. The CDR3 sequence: CASSRSNTEAFF. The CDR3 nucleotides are TGTGCCAGCAGTCGTAGTAACACTGAAGCTTTCTTT.

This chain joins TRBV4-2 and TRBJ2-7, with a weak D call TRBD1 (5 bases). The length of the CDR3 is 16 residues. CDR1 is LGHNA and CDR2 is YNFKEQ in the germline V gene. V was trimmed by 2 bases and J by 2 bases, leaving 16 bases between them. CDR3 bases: TGTGCCAGCAGCCAAAATGCAGGGCCCCAAGCCTACGAGCAGTACTTC. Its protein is CASSQNAGPQAYEQYF.

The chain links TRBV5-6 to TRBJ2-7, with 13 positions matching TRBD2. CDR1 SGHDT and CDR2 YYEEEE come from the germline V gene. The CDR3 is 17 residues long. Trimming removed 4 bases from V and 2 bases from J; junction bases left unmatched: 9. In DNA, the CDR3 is TGTGCCAGCAGCACGGGACTAGCGGGGCGACGAACCTACGAGCAGTACTTC. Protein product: CASSTGLAGRRTYEQYF.

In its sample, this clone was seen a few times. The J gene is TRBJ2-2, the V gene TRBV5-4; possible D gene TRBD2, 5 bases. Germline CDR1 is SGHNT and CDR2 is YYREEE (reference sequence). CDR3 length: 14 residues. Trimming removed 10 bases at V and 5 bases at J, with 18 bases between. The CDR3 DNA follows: TGTGCCGGTCACGGACTTTCGAGTACCGGGGAGCTGTTTTTT. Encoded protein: CAGHGLSSTGELFF.